This TCR beta chain was sequenced for a study of cytomegalovirus exposure and HLA in healthy donors. General study results and limits: Across donors, most TCRs were seen rarely, yet some public ones were widespread. Later on, analysis showed that most CMV-associated TCR beta chains appeared to be HLA-restricted. In a later analysis, a missense DCLRE1C variant was linked to TCR beta V- and J-gene trimming.

In regard to this clone: Its antigen is not known.

Losses at the gene ends were 7 bases for V and 1 base for J; bases not matched to a gene: 11. Germline V lookup: CDR1 MNHEY, CDR2 SMNVEV (reference sequence). CDR3 length: 17 residues. The PCR had 60 Vbeta and 13 Jbeta primers. The assay was immunoSEQ multiplex PCR, and TCRdb's table has in-frame clones only and misses some. The profile shows about 120,000 clones, 70% to 85% of them singletons. The chain carries TRBV27 and TRBJ2-7, with 12 positions matching TRBD2. The sequence derives from a man between 35 and 55 years old in good health and CMV-seropositive. Sample: PBMCs. CDR3 in DNA: TGTGCCAGCAAGGGTCTAGCGGGAGGGCCCTCATCCTACGAGCAGTACTTC. Residues: CASKGLAGGPSSYEQYF.